The clone carrying this T cell receptor (beta chain) occurred many times. Its antigen is still unknown. With 1 base clipped from V and 3 bases from J, the junction kept 15 bases outside the gene matches. CDR3 size: 18 residues. Germline CDR1 and CDR2: DFQATT and SNEGSKA (reference sequence). The data were taken from a study of regulatory T cells in long-lasting Graves disease. Study results and caveats: Thyroid tissue went unstudied; only peripheral blood was examined.

To make TCR beta libraries, researchers used iRepertoire HTBI primers and Arm-PCR of CDR3 regions. Each CDR3 protein gets one entry after TCRdb re-called the multiplex PCR reads with MiXCR. The sample contains hundreds of thousands of distinct CDR3 sequences, around 15% of which appear only once. This sample's time point: newly diagnosed GD, antithyroid drugs for less than 3 months. TCR sequences were obtained from RNA taken from PBMCs. Graves' disease diagnoses followed American Thyroid Association guidelines. This sequence was found in a female donor with Graves disease. The sequencing used peripheral blood mononuclear cells (PBMCs), collected at new diagnosis, from a patient treated with antithyroid drugs. V gene TRBV20-1 combines with J gene TRBJ2-7, with TRBD2 identical over 10 bases. The CDR3 sequence: CSARGRGLATRGLYEQYF. CDR3 in DNA: TGCAGTGCTAGAGGGAGGGGACTAGCGACGAGAGGGCTCTACGAGCAGTACTTC.